The clone carrying this T cell receptor (beta chain) was recorded only once. The data were obtained in a study of T cell changes during pregnancy in multiple sclerosis. V shed 0 bases and J 8 bases; nucleotides not matched to a gene: 9. Germline V CDR1 and CDR2: MNHEY, SVGAGI. This CDR3 contains 16 residues. Here immunoSEQ multiplex PCR was the method, and the copy in TCRdb shows in-frame clones only, minus some. The table lists just over 90,000 clones, 91% of them singletons. This TCR derives from a female donor in good health, enrolled as a control in a pregnancy study. J is TRBJ1-4 and V is TRBV6-5; 7 nucleotides match TRBD1. This material consisted of peripheral blood, taken after pregnancy. The CDR3 bases are TGTGCCAGCAGTTACTCGTTACCGACAGGGAGCGAAAAACTGTTTTTT. Its translation is CASSYSLPTGSEKLFF.